These 11 T cell receptor beta chains were sequenced from one sample in a study of OX40 agonist ivuxolimab in advanced cancers. Sequenced by immunoSEQ multiplex PCR; TCRdb stores in-frame clones only, minus some. The sample yields around 59,000 clones, roughly 87% seen once. Sample: CD4+ or CD8+ T cells sorted from blood, taken in a trial of the OX40 agonist ivuxolimab. These TCRs come from an adult with an advanced solid tumor such as melanoma, head and neck, liver or kidney cancer.

This clone was detected only once. The chain uses TRBV7-3 and TRBJ2-1; TRBD2 agrees at 8 bases. In germline, CDR1 is SGHTA, CDR2 FQGTGA. V lost 3 bases and J lost 3; bases outside the gene matches: 4. The CDR3 runs 15 residues. The CDR3 sequence: CASSFSGSVYNEQFF. DNA of the CDR3: TGTGCCAGCAGCTTCAGCGGGAGTGTCTACAATGAGCAGTTCTTC.

This clone was detected only once. The V call is TRBV7-2, the J call TRBJ2-3, with 11 bases identical to TRBD2. The CDR3 loop spans 17 amino acids. The V and J ends lost 5 bases and 2 bases, in that order; junction bases with no gene match: 9. Per germline, CDR1 SGHTA and CDR2 FQGNSA. DNA of the CDR3: TGTGCCAGCAGCCCCCGACTAGCGGGACCCTTCACAGATACGCAGTATTTT. Protein sequence: CASSPRLAGPFTDTQYF.

The chain is built from TRBV11-1 and TRBJ2-5; D ambiguous. CDR3 length: 15 residues. Germline V gene lookup returns CDR1 SGHAT and CDR2 FQDESV (reference sequence). The germline V and J ends were trimmed by 1 base and 0 bases, with 9 bases remaining between them. This CDR3 is CASSLGSLYQETQYF. The CDR3 DNA reads TGTGCCAGCAGCTTAGGTTCACTGTACCAAGAGACCCAGTACTTC.

This chain connects TRBV27 to TRBJ2-5; 14 nucleotides line up with TRBD2. The CDR3 length is 15 residues. V lost 5 bases to trimming and J lost 7 bases; unmatched junction nucleotides: 6. From germline, CDR1 is MNHEY and CDR2 SMNVEV (reference sequence). CDR3 in DNA: TGTGCCAGCAGTCCGGGGACTAGCGGGAGAGGGACCCAGTACTTC. Its translation is CASSPGTSGRGTQYF.

The chain couples TRBV9 to TRBJ2-2; unclear D gene. The CDR3 runs to 14 residues. The ends were cut back, 4 bases at V and 1 base at J, with 8 bases in the middle. Germline V gives CDR1 SGDLS, CDR2 YYNGEE. The DNA for the CDR3 is TGTGCCAGCAGCTCGCACAGGAACACCGGGGAGCTGTTTTTT. Its protein is CASSSHRNTGELFF.

The chain employs TRBV27 and TRBJ1-1; D remains unclear. The CDR3 length is 14 residues. CDR1 and CDR2 (germline): MNHEY, SMNVEV (reference sequence). The V gene lost 4 bases and the J gene lost 1 base, with 10 bases spanning the gap. The CDR3 nucleotides read TGTGCCAGCAGTTCACGTGGGTGGAACACTGAAGCTTTCTTT. It codes for CASSSRGWNTEAFF.

The chain carries TRBV2 and TRBJ1-5; the D gene is possibly TRBD1 (5 bases). Deletions cut 0 bases from V and 4 bases from J, with 13 bases between. The CDR3 is 16 amino acids. Looked up from germline, CDR1 is SNHLY and CDR2 is FYNNEI. For the CDR3, the DNA is TGTGCCAGCAGTGAAGCAAAGGCAGGGTTGAATCAGCCCCAGCATTTT. This translates into CASSEAKAGLNQPQHF.

V gene TRBV4-2 combines with J gene TRBJ2-1; 7 bases fit TRBD2. CDR3 length: 15 amino acids. The germline CDR1 and CDR2 sequences are LGHNA and YNFKEQ. J lost 1 base, V lost 5 bases, and 5 bases had no gene match. The CDR3 protein is CASSRTSSSYNEQFF. The CDR3 DNA reads TGTGCCAGCAGCAGGACTAGTAGTTCCTACAATGAGCAGTTCTTC.

This clone was found once. The chain uses TRBV6-1 and TRBJ1-5, with 9 bases fitting TRBD1. Looked up from germline, CDR1 is MNHNS and CDR2 is SASEGT. This CDR3 contains 17 residues. The junction had 9 bases not matched to a gene; V was cut back by 4 bases and J by 2 bases. In DNA form, the CDR3 reads TGTGCCAGCAGTGGGACAGGGGCCCTTGAGGGCAATCAGCCCCAGCATTTT. Protein: CASSGTGALEGNQPQHF.

This clone has just a few counts. CDR3 nucleotides: TGTGCCAGCAGCTGGACAGGGGTGGGCGAGCAGTACTTC. This encodes CASSWTGVGEQYF. The chain has TRBV7-9 and TRBJ2-7; TRBD1 aligns across 9 bases. The CDR3 spans 13 residues. V shed 4 bases, J shed 6 bases, and the junction held 4 bases outside the gene matches. Germline-derived CDR1 and CDR2 are SEHNR and FQNEAQ (reference sequence).

This clone has a single count. The V and J genes are TRBV5-6 and TRBJ2-1, with TRBD1 as a possible D gene (5 bases). The V gene lost 0 bases and the J gene lost 6 bases, with 7 bases spanning the gap. Germline V lookup: CDR1 SGHDT, CDR2 YYEEEE. The length of the CDR3 is 13 residues. CDR3 sequence (DNA): TGTGCCAGCAGCTTGGGGGGCCGCAATGAGCAGTTCTTC. As protein: CASSLGGRNEQFF.